Presented here are 9 T cell receptor beta chains from one specimen sequenced in a study of PD-1 blockade in classical Hodgkin lymphoma. Every single patient, without exception, relapsed after autologous stem cell transplantation, and brentuximab vedotin exposure varied. This table comes from immunoSEQ multiplex PCR, and its TCRdb copy is limited to in-frame clones, with some not included. The table has some 60,000 clones, 90% seen once; the top ten hold around 9.7%. The starting material was peripheral blood mononuclear cells (PBMCs), obtained at baseline. All receptors derive from a human donor with classical Hodgkin lymphoma.

J is TRBJ2-5 and V is TRBV5-6, with D possibly TRBD2 on 6 matching bases. This CDR3 comprises 13 residues. In germline, CDR1 is SGHDT, CDR2 YYEEEE. The ends were cut back, 2 bases at V and 3 bases at J, with 8 bases in the middle. The CDR3 DNA follows: TGTGCCAGCAGCTTCGGAGGGAAAGAGACCCAGTACTTC. Its protein product is CASSFGGKETQYF.

The chain has TRBV28 and TRBJ1-2; D gene ambiguous. V was cut by 7 bases and J by 3 bases, with 15 bases left in between. This CDR3 has 14 amino acids. From germline, CDR1 is MDHEN and CDR2 SYDVKM. The DNA for the CDR3 is TGTGCCAGCACCGAATCCGGAGGACACTATGGCTACACCTTC. Protein sequence: CASTESGGHYGYTF.

CDR3 residues: CASSEASGFADTQYF. CDR3 coding DNA: TGTGCCAGCAGTGAGGCTAGCGGGTTCGCAGATACGCAGTATTTT. The J gene is TRBJ2-3, the V gene TRBV25-1; 8 nucleotides line up with TRBD2. The CDR3 has 15 amino acids. Germline-derived CDR1 and CDR2 are MGHDK and SYGVNS. With V trimmed by 3 bases and J by 4 bases, 6 bases remained unmatched.

CDR3 protein: CASSAPTRSGELFF. DNA of the CDR3: TGTGCCAGCAGTGCTCCAACTAGATCCGGGGAGCTGTTTTTT. The gene calls are TRBV6-1 and TRBJ2-2, with a tentative D call TRBD2 (5 bases). Trimming stripped 4 bases from V and 6 bases from J, with 12 bases between. Germline CDR1 is MNHNS and CDR2 is SASEGT. The CDR3 contains 14 residues.

This CDR3 is CASSYGVAFGETQYF. For the CDR3, the DNA is TGTGCCAGCAGCTACGGGGTAGCCTTCGGAGAGACCCAGTACTTC. V is TRBV11-2 and J is TRBJ2-5; D perhaps matches TRBD2 (5 bases). This CDR3 has 15 residues. The germline V gene encodes CDR1 SGHAT and CDR2 FQNNGV. V lost 4 bases and J 4 bases, leaving 16 bases between the germline ends.

This clone was detected a few times. A junction boundary mismatches the germline segment, possibly from a read error. The chain is built from TRBV5-3 and TRBJ1-3; D unclear. TRBV5-3 is filed as an ORF, its function uncertain. The CDR3 extends over 15 amino acids. The CDR3 nucleotides read TGTGCCAGCAGCTTGGGGTCTGGGACTGGAAACACCATATATTTT. This codes for CASSLGSGTGNTIYF.

J is TRBJ2-5 and V is TRBV20-1; no clear D gene. Looked up from germline, CDR1 is DFQATT and CDR2 is SNEGSKA (reference sequence). The CDR3 has 10 residues. V was trimmed by 2 bases and J by 5 bases, leaving 3 bases between them. CDR3 loop: CSARWETQYF. The CDR3 DNA follows: TGCAGTGCTAGATGGGAGACCCAGTACTTC.

A few counts support this clone. The chain couples TRBV28 to TRBJ2-7; the match to TRBD2 covers 9 bases. The CDR3 is made up of 13 amino acids. Germline CDR1 reads MDHEN; CDR2 reads SYDVKM. J was trimmed by 5 bases and V by 7 bases; bases with no gene match: 6. CDR3 in DNA: TGTGCCAGCAAACCGGGACTAGCACACGAGCAGTACTTC. It encodes CASKPGLAHEQYF. Combining the CDR3 with reference TRBV28 and TRBJ2-7 gives the whole variable domain DVKVTQSSRYLVKRTGEKVFLECVQDMDHENMFWYRQDPGLGLRLIYFSYDVKMKEKGDIPEGYSVSREKKERFSLILESASTNQTSMYLCASKPGLAHEQYFGPGTRLTVT.

This chain connects TRBV7-8 to TRBJ2-7, with D perhaps matching TRBD2 (6 bases). The CDR3 spans 16 residues. Trimming took 3 bases from V and 2 from J, leaving 17 bases between them. Germline V lookup: CDR1 SGHVS, CDR2 FQNEAQ. The CDR3 is CASSFGTQSGAYEQYF. CDR3 DNA: TGTGCCAGCAGCTTTGGGACTCAATCCGGCGCCTACGAGCAGTACTTC.